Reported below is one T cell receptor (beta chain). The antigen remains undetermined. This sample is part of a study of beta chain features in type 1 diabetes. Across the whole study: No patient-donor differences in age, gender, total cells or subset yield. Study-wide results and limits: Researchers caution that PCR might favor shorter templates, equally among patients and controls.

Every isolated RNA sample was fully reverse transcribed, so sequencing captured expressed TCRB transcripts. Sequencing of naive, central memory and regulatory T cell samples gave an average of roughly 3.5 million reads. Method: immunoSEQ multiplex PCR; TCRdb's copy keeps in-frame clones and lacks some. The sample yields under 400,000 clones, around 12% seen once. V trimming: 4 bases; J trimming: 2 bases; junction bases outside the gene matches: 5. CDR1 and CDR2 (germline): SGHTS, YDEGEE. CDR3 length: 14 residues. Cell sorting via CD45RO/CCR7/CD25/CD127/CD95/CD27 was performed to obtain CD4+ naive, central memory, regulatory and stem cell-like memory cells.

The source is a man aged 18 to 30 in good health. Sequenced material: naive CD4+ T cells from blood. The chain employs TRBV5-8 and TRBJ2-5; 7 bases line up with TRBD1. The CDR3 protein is CASSLRQGQETQYF. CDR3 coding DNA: TGTGCCAGCAGCCTACGACAGGGACAAGAGACCCAGTACTTC.